This TCR beta chain originates from a study of blood T cell repertoires in COVID-19 (dated by TCRdb to the early 2020s). General notes on the study: Samples covering the acute and convalescent phases of COVID-19 were provided by collaborators in the United States, Italy and Spain. The material from the prospective study consisted of cDNA or gDNA derived from T cells, B-cell-depleted T cells, or PBMCs. Deeply sampled blood TCRbeta repertoires from subjects exposed to, actively infected with, or recovered from COVID-19 were included in the dataset. The repertoires were released in a freely available public database meant as a resource for research on the immune response to SARS-CoV-2. The samples were drawn from the first 160 participants of the ongoing ImmuneRACE study and from some 1,300 subjects provided by 6 global collaborators. Nearly every sample came with metadata listing a de-identified subject ID, COVID-19 status, age in years and sex. HLA class I and class II types, where available, came from metadata supplied by the sample provider rather than from assay-based typing.

Regarding this clone: The specificity of this receptor is unknown. Base qualities are not at hand, and no much larger clone is one base apart.

At one collaborating source in Seattle, patients were enrolled during active infection and were followed longitudinally through the course of disease. The collaborating institutions used their own protocols to collect whole blood in K2EDTA tubes. For TCRbeta analysis, collaborator samples were shipped as frozen whole blood, as isolated PBMCs, or as DNA extracted from either sample type. V lost 10 bases and J lost 1 base; the stretch between them is 17 bases long. Taken from cysteine to phenylalanine, the CDR3 has 15 residues. The entry retains the CDR3 DNA only, 45 bases that are in frame from base 1. Sequences MNHEY (CDR1) and SVGAGI (CDR2) are obtained from the germline V gene. The immunoSEQ Assay, a bias-controlled multiplex PCR, was used to amplify TCRbeta CDR3 regions from genomic DNA. From the authors' description of their analysis: Within the assay, amplification of reference gene primers was used to estimate how many nucleated cells each sample contained. To quantify the absolute abundance of each unique TCRbeta CDR3 rearrangement, sequence reads were collapsed and filtered. Productive Simpson clonality was computed per sample as the square root of Simpson's diversity index over productive rearrangements. TCRdb took this table from immuneACCESS and kept in-frame rearrangements with V and J called. Such tables lack part of the clones; where checked against another copy, unresolved V genes explain under half of the gap, and the rest is unexplained. From that table come the V and J calls and clone size; the DNA was used to work out D and trimming. For this sample the table gives 200,000 to 250,000 clones, of which 85% to 90% were detected only once. Roughly 2.7% of the sample is taken by the ten largest.

Results the study describes overall, beyond this receptor: Clinical and demographic metadata were provided uncurated, with the amount varying by source and participant.

What was sequenced was peripheral blood. This sequence uses TRBV6-5 and TRBJ1-5, with TRBD1 as a weak D call on 5 bases. This sequence originates from a young man with COVID-19, enrolled during active disease. The nucleotides read TGTGCCACTGCCCGGGGACGGGGGAGCAATCAGCCCCAGCATTTT. Its coded protein is CATARGRGSNQPQHF.